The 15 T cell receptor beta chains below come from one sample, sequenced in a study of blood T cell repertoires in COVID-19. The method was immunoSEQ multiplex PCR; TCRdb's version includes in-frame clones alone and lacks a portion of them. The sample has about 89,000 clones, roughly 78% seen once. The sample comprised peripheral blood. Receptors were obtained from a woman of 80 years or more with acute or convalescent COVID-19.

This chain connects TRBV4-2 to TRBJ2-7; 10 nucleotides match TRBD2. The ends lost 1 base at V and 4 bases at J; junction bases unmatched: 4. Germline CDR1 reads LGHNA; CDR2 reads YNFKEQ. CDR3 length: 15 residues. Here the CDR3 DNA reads TGTGCCAGCAGCCAAGGTTCTAGCGGGAGATACGAGCAGTACTTC. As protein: CASSQGSSGRYEQYF.

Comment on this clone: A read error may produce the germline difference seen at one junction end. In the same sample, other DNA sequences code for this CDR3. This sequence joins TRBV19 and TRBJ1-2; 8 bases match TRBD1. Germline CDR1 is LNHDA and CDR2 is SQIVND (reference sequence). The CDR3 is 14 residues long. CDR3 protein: CASSTRRDRYGYTF. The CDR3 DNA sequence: TGTGCCAGTAGTACCCGGCGGGACAGGTATGGTTACACCTTC.

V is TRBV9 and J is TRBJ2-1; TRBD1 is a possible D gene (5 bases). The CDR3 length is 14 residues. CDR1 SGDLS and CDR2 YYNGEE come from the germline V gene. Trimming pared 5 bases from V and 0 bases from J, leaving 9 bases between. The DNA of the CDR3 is TGTGCCAGCAGAGGGGTGGGCTCCTACAATGAGCAGTTCTTC. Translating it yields CASRGVGSYNEQFF.

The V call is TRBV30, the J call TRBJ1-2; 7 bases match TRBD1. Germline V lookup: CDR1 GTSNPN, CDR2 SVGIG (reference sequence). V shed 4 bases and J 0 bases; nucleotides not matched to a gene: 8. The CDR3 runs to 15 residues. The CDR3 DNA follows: TGTGCCTGGACTAAGAACAGGGGCGCTAACTATGGCTACACCTTC. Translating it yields CAWTKNRGANYGYTF.

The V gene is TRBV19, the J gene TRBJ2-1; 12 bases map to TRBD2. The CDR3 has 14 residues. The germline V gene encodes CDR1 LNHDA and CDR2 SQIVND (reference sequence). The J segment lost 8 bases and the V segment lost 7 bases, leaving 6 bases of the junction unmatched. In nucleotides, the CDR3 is TGTGCCAGTACTCTAGCGGGAGGGCCATATGAGCAGTTCTTC. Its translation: CASTLAGGPYEQFF. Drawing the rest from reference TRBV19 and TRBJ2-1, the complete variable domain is DGGITQSPKYLFRKEGQNVTLSCEQNLNHDAMYWYRQDPGQGLRLIYYSQIVNDFQKGDIAEGYSVSREKKESFPLTVTSAQKNPTAFYLCASTLAGGPYEQFFGPGTRLTVL.

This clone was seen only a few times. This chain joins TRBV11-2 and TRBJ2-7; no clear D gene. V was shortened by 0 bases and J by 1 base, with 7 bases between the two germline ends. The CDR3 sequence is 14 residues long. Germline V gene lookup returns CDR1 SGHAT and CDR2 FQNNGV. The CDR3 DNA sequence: TGTGCCAGCAGCTTAGATGGCGGATCCTACGAGCAGTACTTC. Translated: CASSLDGGSYEQYF.

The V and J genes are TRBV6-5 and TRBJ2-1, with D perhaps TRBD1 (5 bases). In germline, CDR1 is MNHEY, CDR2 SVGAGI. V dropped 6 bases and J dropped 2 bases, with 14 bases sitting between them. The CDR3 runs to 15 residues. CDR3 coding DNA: TGTGCCAGCAGCTTGGACATACCAGCCTACAATGAGCAGTTCTTC. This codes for CASSLDIPAYNEQFF.

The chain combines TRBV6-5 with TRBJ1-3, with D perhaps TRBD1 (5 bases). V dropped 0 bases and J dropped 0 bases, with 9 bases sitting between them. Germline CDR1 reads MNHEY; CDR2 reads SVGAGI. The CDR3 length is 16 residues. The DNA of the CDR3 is TGTGCCAGCAGTTACTCGAGACAGCACTCTGGAAACACCATATATTTT. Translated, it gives CASSYSRQHSGNTIYF.

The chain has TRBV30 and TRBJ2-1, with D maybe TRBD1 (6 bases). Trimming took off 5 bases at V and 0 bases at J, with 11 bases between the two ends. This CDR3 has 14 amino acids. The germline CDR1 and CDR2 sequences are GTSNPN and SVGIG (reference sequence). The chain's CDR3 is CAWDRSSSYNEQFF. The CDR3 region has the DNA TGTGCCTGGGACAGGTCGAGCTCCTACAATGAGCAGTTCTTC.

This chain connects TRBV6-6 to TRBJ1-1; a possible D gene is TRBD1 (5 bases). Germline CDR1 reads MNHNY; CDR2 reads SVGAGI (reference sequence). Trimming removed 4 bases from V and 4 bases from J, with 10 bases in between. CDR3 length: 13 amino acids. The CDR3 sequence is CASSFGGSTEAFF. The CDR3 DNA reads TGTGCCAGCAGTTTCGGGGGGAGCACTGAAGCTTTCTTT.

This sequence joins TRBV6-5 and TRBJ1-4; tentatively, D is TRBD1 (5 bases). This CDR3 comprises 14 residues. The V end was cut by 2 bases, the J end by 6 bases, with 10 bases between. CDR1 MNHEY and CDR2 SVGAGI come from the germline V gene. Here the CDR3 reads CASSYGQGYEKLFF. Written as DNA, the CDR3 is TGTGCCAGCAGTTACGGGCAGGGATATGAAAAACTGTTTTTT.

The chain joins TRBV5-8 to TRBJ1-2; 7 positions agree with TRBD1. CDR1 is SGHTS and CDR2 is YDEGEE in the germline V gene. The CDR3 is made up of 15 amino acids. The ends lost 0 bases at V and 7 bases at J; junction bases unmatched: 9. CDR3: CASSLVGWTGRGYTF. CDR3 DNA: TGTGCCAGCAGCTTGGTTGGGTGGACAGGTCGTGGCTACACCTTC.

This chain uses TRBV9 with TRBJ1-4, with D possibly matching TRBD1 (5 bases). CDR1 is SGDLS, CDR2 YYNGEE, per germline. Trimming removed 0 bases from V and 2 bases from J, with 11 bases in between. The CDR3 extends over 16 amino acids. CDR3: CASSVGTRGTNEKLFF. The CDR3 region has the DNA TGTGCCAGCAGCGTAGGGACCCGGGGGACTAATGAAAAACTGTTTTTT.

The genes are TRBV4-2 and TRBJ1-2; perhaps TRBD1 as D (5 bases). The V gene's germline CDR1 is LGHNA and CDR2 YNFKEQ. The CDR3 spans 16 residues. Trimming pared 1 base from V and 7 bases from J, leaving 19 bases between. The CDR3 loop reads CASSQADTLKGFGYTF. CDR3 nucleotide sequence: TGTGCCAGCAGCCAAGCGGACACCCTGAAGGGATTTGGCTACACCTTC.

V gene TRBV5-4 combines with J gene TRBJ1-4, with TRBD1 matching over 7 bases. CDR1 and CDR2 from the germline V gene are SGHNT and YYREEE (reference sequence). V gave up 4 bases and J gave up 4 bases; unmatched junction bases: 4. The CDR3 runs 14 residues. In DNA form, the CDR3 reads TGTGCCAGCAGCCCGGGACAGTATAATGAAAAACTGTTTTTT. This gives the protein CASSPGQYNEKLFF.